A single sample gave rise to the 32 T cell receptor beta chains below, sequenced in a study of CD8 T cells in ankylosing spondylitis. TCRdb reprocessed the 5' RACE reads with MiXCR, giving one entry per CDR3 protein. The table records about 200,000 distinct CDR3 sequences, approximately 24% of them present only once. The sample taken for sequencing was blood, either unsorted or a sorted T cell fraction (not recorded which). Source of these receptors: a male donor with ankylosing spondylitis or in good health (not recorded which).

This clonotype has a count of ten or more. The chain couples TRBV28 to TRBJ2-3, with 8 nucleotides matching TRBD2. This CDR3 is 11 amino acids long. From germline, CDR1 is MDHEN and CDR2 SYDVKM. The trim removed 4 bases at V and 15 bases at J, leaving 6 bases unmatched. The CDR3 is CASSWTSSLYF. CDR3 DNA: TGTGCCAGCAGTTGGACTAGCTCCTTATATTTT.

There are a few counts of this clonotype. The rearrangement uses TRBV20-1 and TRBJ2-3; 9 positions match TRBD1. The CDR3 is 14 amino acids. The germline V gene has CDR1 DFQATT and CDR2 SNEGSKA (reference sequence). J lost 0 bases, V lost 3 bases, and 1 base had no gene match. The CDR3 sequence is CSARDRGSTDTQYF. CDR3 bases: TGCAGTGCTAGGGACAGGGGAAGCACAGATACGCAGTATTTT.

There are many counts of this clonotype. The CDR3 DNA follows: TGTGCCAGCAGTTACGCTGCAATGACTTTCTCTGGAAACACCATATATTTT. Protein product: CASSYAAMTFSGNTIYF. The chain couples TRBV6-5 to TRBJ1-3; the D is unclear. The germline CDR1 and CDR2 sequences are MNHEY and SVGAGI. The CDR3 spans 17 residues. V lost 2 bases to trimming and J lost 0 bases, with 14 bases between them.

This rearrangement joins TRBV20-1 to TRBJ2-2; 7 bases map to TRBD2. The V and J ends lost 6 bases and 2 bases, in that order; junction bases with no gene match: 12. Germline CDR1 is DFQATT and CDR2 is SNEGSKA (reference sequence). The length of the CDR3 is 16 residues. CDR3 nucleotides: TGCAGTGCGTACGGGTCGGCTAGCGGTAACACCGGGGAGCTGTTTTTT. Residues: CSAYGSASGNTGELFF.

V and J are TRBV11-2 and TRBJ2-2, with 10 nucleotides matching TRBD2. This CDR3 comprises 18 residues. The V and J ends lost 1 base and 6 bases, in that order; junction bases with no gene match: 11. The V gene's germline CDR1 is SGHAT and CDR2 FQNNGV. Here the CDR3 DNA reads TGTGCCAGCAGCTTAGTCCCTCTAGCGGGAGTTGGTGCCGGGGAGCTGTTTTTT. This encodes CASSLVPLAGVGAGELFF.

This clonotype occurred a few times. The chain carries TRBV5-4 and TRBJ2-5, with no clear D. This CDR3 contains 14 residues. The germline gives CDR1 SGHNT, CDR2 YYREEE (reference sequence). Trimming stripped 2 bases from V and 1 base from J, with 9 bases between. CDR3: CASSFARFQETQYF. The CDR3, as DNA: TGTGCCAGCAGCTTCGCCAGGTTCCAAGAGACCCAGTACTTC. The complete variable domain, with remaining parts taken from reference TRBV5-4 and TRBJ2-5, reads ETGVTQSPTHLIKTRGQQVTLRCSSQSGHNTVSWYQQALGQGPQFIFQYYREEENGRGNFPPRFSGLQFPNYSSELNVNALELDDSALYLCASSFARFQETQYFGPGTRLLVL.

The V call is TRBV20-1, the J call TRBJ2-2, with a weak D call TRBD2 (5 bases). Looked up from germline, CDR1 is DFQATT and CDR2 is SNEGSKA (reference sequence). V was shortened by 6 bases and J by 5 bases, with 19 bases between the two germline ends. CDR3 length: 15 residues. As DNA, the CDR3 is TGCAGTGCCCCGAGGGCAGACGATTTGACCGGGGAGCTGTTTTTT. The encoded protein is CSAPRADDLTGELFF.

This clonotype was seen more than once but under ten times. V and J are TRBV5-6 and TRBJ2-4; D may match TRBD1 or TRBD2 (5 bases each). This CDR3 has 16 residues. CDR1 SGHDT and CDR2 YYEEEE come from the germline V gene. The V gene lost 3 bases and the J gene lost 0 bases, with 13 bases spanning the gap. The chain's CDR3 is CASSWGRSLAKNIQYF. In nucleotides, the CDR3 is TGTGCCAGCAGCTGGGGACGGAGCCTAGCCAAAAACATTCAGTACTTC.

The V call is TRBV5-1, the J call TRBJ2-5; no clear D gene. CDR3 length: 13 amino acids. Germline-derived CDR1 and CDR2 are SGHRS and YFSETQ. Trimming pared 4 bases from V and 2 bases from J, leaving 9 bases between. The CDR3 protein is CASSRLPQETQYF. The CDR3 nucleotides are TGCGCCAGCAGCCGCCTCCCACAAGAGACCCAGTACTTC.

This clonotype was picked up a small number of times. The chain links TRBV11-1 to TRBJ2-3, with 11 bases fitting TRBD2. The CDR3 is 19 amino acids. The V gene end was trimmed by 1 base and the J gene end by 1 base; junction bases not matched to a gene: 10. CDR1 and CDR2 (germline): SGHAT, FQDESV (reference sequence). The CDR3 region has the DNA TGTGCCAGCAGCTTAGAGAGTAGCGGGAGGGCCTTGGGCACAGATACGCAGTATTTT. Amino acids: CASSLESSGRALGTDTQYF.

As regards this clonotype: This sequence may be a read error, since a much larger clone differs from it by one base. The rearrangement uses TRBV29-1 and TRBJ1-3, with no clear D. Germline loops: CDR1 SQVTM, CDR2 ANQGSEA. The CDR3 runs to 13 residues. The CDR3 bases are TGCAGCGTTGCATTCCTCTCTGGATACACCATATATTTT. Amino acid sequence: CSVAFLSGYTIYF.

This clonotype was detected many times. This rearrangement joins TRBV20-1 to TRBJ2-2; 7 positions agree with TRBD1. Germline loops: CDR1 DFQATT, CDR2 SNEGSKA (reference sequence). V was pared by 2 bases and J by 4 bases, with 16 bases of the junction left unmatched. CDR3 length: 18 amino acids. For the CDR3, the DNA is TGCAGTGCTAGACCACCTAACCCCGGGACAGCAGGCACCGGGGAGCTGTTTTTT. Protein sequence: CSARPPNPGTAGTGELFF.

This clonotype was observed many times. The chain couples TRBV3-1 to TRBJ1-1; 8 bases fit TRBD1. The CDR3 consists of 14 residues. The J segment lost 6 bases and the V segment lost 1 base, leaving 4 bases of the junction unmatched. The germline V gene has CDR1 LGHDT and CDR2 YNNKEL (reference sequence). Here the CDR3 reads CASSQGPGGSEAFF. The CDR3 nucleotides read TGTGCCAGCAGCCAAGGACCAGGGGGCTCTGAAGCTTTCTTT.

The rearrangement uses TRBV20-1 and TRBJ2-2; D gene ambiguous. The V and J ends lost 1 base and 6 bases respectively, with 3 bases between them. Per the germline V gene, CDR1 is DFQATT and CDR2 is SNEGSKA (reference sequence). The CDR3 sequence is 11 residues long. The CDR3 region is CSARGSGELFF. Written as DNA, the CDR3 is TGCAGTGCTAGAGGGTCCGGGGAGCTGTTTTTT.

This clonotype was recorded many times. The chain is built from TRBV5-1 and TRBJ1-5; a possible D gene is TRBD1 (5 bases). V was clipped by 4 bases and J by 4 bases, with 12 bases between them. There are 14 residues in the CDR3. Per germline, CDR1 SGHRS and CDR2 YFSETQ. CDR3 DNA sequence: TGCGCCAGCAGCCCCGGGGGAGTTAATCAGCCCCAGCATTTT. Its translation: CASSPGGVNQPQHF.

Many counts were recorded for this clonotype. The chain joins TRBV18 to TRBJ2-3, with D hard to call. Trimming took 6 bases from V and 4 from J, leaving 8 bases between them. Germline-derived CDR1 and CDR2 are KGHSH and LQKENI. The CDR3 loop spans 12 amino acids. CDR3 DNA sequence: TGTGCCAGCTCCCGAATGGCAGATACGCAGTATTTT. Protein product: CASSRMADTQYF.

The sample holds many counts of this clonotype. The chain couples TRBV7-9 to TRBJ2-5; D remains ambiguous. Between the trimmed V and J ends, which lost 0 bases and 2 bases, there was a span of 4 bases. The CDR3 runs 13 residues. The germline CDR1 and CDR2 sequences are SEHNR and FQNEAQ (reference sequence). The CDR3 DNA is TGTGCCAGCAGCTTAGCACCTCAAGAGACCCAGTACTTC. Protein product: CASSLAPQETQYF.

The chain uses TRBV12-3 or TRBV12-4 and TRBJ1-3; TRBD1 matches at 9 bases. The CDR3 is 15 residues long. The V gene end was trimmed by 6 bases and the J gene end by 2 bases; junction bases not matched to a gene: 5. CDR3 bases: TGTGCCAGCAGCCCAACAGGGGGCACTGGAAACACCATATATTTT. This gives the protein CASSPTGGTGNTIYF.

The chain couples TRBV20-1 to TRBJ2-5, with 7 bases aligning to TRBD1. This CDR3 is built from 13 residues. With V trimmed by 5 bases and J by 3 bases, 6 bases remained unmatched. The germline V gene has CDR1 DFQATT and CDR2 SNEGSKA (reference sequence). CDR3: CSASRDSEETQYF. DNA of the CDR3: TGCAGTGCTTCAAGGGACAGCGAAGAGACCCAGTACTTC.

This chain links TRBV20-1 with TRBJ2-3; no reliable D call. This CDR3 has 13 residues. Trimming shortened V by 0 bases and J by 4 bases, and 8 bases separated the two germline ends. Germline CDR1 is DFQATT and CDR2 is SNEGSKA (reference sequence). The chain's CDR3 is CSARDKQPDTQYF. The CDR3 DNA sequence: TGCAGTGCTAGAGATAAACAGCCAGATACGCAGTATTTT.

This clonotype has only a few counts. This chain uses TRBV7-9 with TRBJ2-1; 8 bases fit TRBD2. Trimming removed 8 bases from V and 8 bases from J; junction bases left unmatched: 5. Per the germline V gene, CDR1 is SEHNR and CDR2 is FQNEAQ (reference sequence). The CDR3 length is 12 residues. The CDR3 bases are TGTGCCAGCTCGCTAGCGGGTTATGAGCAGTTCTTC. Its protein is CASSLAGYEQFF. The entire variable domain, with the rest obtained from reference TRBV7-9 and TRBJ2-1, is as follows: DTGVSQNPRHKITKRGQNVTFRCDPISEHNRLYWYRQTLGQGPEFLTYFQNEAQLEKSRLLSDRFSAERPKGSFSTLEIQRTEQGDSAMYLCASSLAGYEQFFGPGTRLTVL.

This clonotype was recorded many times. As DNA, the CDR3 is TGTGCCAGCAGTTTTGGGGTGGGGGCAAAGGCCTACGAGCAGTACTTC. Amino acid sequence: CASSFGVGAKAYEQYF. The chain uses TRBV12-3 or TRBV12-4 and TRBJ2-7; TRBD1 is a possible D gene (6 bases). V lost 3 bases to trimming and J lost 2 bases, with 17 bases between them. The CDR3 has 16 amino acids.

The J gene is TRBJ2-1, the V gene TRBV10-1, with TRBD1 identical over 8 bases. Germline CDR1 and CDR2: WNHNN and SYGVQD (reference sequence). J was trimmed by 7 bases and V by 4 bases; bases with no gene match: 6. The CDR3 length is 14 residues. CDR3 DNA sequence: TGCGCCAGCAGTGTTCGGACAGGGAGGAATGAGCAGTTCTTC. Translated: CASSVRTGRNEQFF.

Only one count was recorded for this clonotype. The chain recombines TRBV6-5 with TRBJ2-3, with TRBD2 matching 12 bases. Germline values: CDR1 MNHEY, CDR2 SVGAGI. V shed 2 bases and J 4 bases; nucleotides not matched to a gene: 4. The CDR3 spans 16 residues. This CDR3 reads CASSYASGRAPDTQYF. The CDR3 DNA reads TGTGCCAGCAGTTACGCTAGCGGGAGGGCCCCAGATACGCAGTATTTT.

The table lists this clonotype with many counts. V and J are TRBV6-1 and TRBJ2-7; TRBD2 aligns across 11 bases. Germline V CDR1 and CDR2: MNHNS, SASEGT. The junction had 11 bases not matched to a gene; V was cut back by 7 bases and J by 6 bases. The CDR3 is 15 amino acids. The CDR3 loop is CASNLKLAGVSEQYF. The DNA of the CDR3 is TGTGCCAGCAACCTCAAACTAGCGGGAGTTAGCGAGCAGTACTTC.

This clonotype was detected only a few times. The V gene is TRBV12-3 or TRBV12-4, the J gene TRBJ2-2, with 14 bases fitting TRBD2. The J segment lost 4 bases and the V segment lost 3 bases, leaving 13 bases of the junction unmatched. This CDR3 contains 20 residues. DNA for the CDR3: TGTGCCAGCAGTTTTTATTCCCGGGGACTAGCGGGGGCTGCCACCGGGGAGCTGTTTTTT. It codes for CASSFYSRGLAGAATGELFF.

There are a few counts of this clonotype. CDR3 sequence reads: CASSLEASVHYGYTF. CDR3 DNA sequence: TGTGCCAGCAGTTTAGAGGCCTCCGTCCACTATGGCTACACCTTC. This chain connects TRBV12-3 or TRBV12-4 to TRBJ1-2, with D unclear. V was pared by 1 base and J by 3 bases, with 12 bases between. This CDR3 is 15 amino acids long.

This clonotype occurred many times. The chain joins TRBV7-8 to TRBJ1-5; no definite D call. Germline-derived CDR1 and CDR2 are SGHVS and FQNEAQ. Trimming cost V 5 bases and J 0 bases, with 14 bases left between them. The CDR3 length is 16 residues. The CDR3 region is CASSPFHPSSNQPQHF. In DNA, the CDR3 is TGTGCCAGCAGCCCTTTCCACCCGAGTAGCAATCAGCCCCAGCATTTT.

This clonotype was seen a few times. The rearrangement uses TRBV29-1 and TRBJ2-5; D is unclear. Germline assignment: CDR1 SQVTM and CDR2 ANQGSEA. The V and J ends lost 7 bases and 3 bases respectively, with 9 bases between them. The CDR3 is 11 amino acids. CDR3 in DNA: TGCAGCGCCCTGGTCAAAGAGACCCAGTACTTC. This gives the protein CSALVKETQYF.

The chain's CDR3 is CSAATEKGHIQYF. CDR3 nucleotide sequence: TGCAGTGCTGCTACCGAGAAGGGCCACATTCAGTACTTC. The chain has TRBV20-1 and TRBJ2-4; D uncertain. The germline V and J ends were trimmed by 5 bases and 8 bases, with 16 bases remaining between them. Germline CDR1 DFQATT, CDR2 SNEGSKA (reference sequence). The length of the CDR3 is 13 residues.

This clonotype was found a few times. This chain uses TRBV7-6 with TRBJ1-3; D not resolved. The length of the CDR3 is 14 residues. Germline values: CDR1 SGHVS, CDR2 FNYEAQ. Deletions cut 7 bases from V and 0 bases from J, with 10 bases between. The CDR3 DNA reads as TGTGCCAGCACCCCCGTCGGCTCTGGAAACACCATATATTTT. As protein: CASTPVGSGNTIYF. Combining the CDR3 with reference TRBV7-6 and TRBJ1-3 gives the whole variable domain GAGVSQSPRYKVTKRGQDVALRCDPISGHVSLYWYRQALGQGPEFLTYFNYEAQQDKSGLPNDRFSAERPEGSISTLTIQRTEQRDSAMYRCASTPVGSGNTIYFGEGSWLTVV.

This clonotype came up many times. The chain is built from TRBV12-3 or TRBV12-4 and TRBJ2-7, with a weak D call TRBD2 (6 bases). The CDR3 sequence is 14 residues long. The V gene lost 5 bases and the J gene lost 2 bases, with 13 bases spanning the gap. Written as DNA, the CDR3 is TGTGCCAGCAGTCCTGACGGGGGAACCTACGAGCAGTACTTC. Translating it yields CASSPDGGTYEQYF.